These 20 T cell receptor beta chains came from one sample sequenced in a study of beta chain features in type 1 diabetes. cDNA synthesis used the whole RNA isolate, giving expressed TCRB sequences. The protocol was immunoSEQ multiplex PCR, while the TCRdb copy is restricted to in-frame clones and leaves out a portion. This table has about 110,000 clones, less than 40% appearing once. Sequenced sample: stem cell memory CD4+ T cells from blood. These TCRs come from a woman between 18 and 29 years old in good health.

The CDR3 DNA sequence: TGTGCCATCGGGATGGTAGGGACTGAGATCAATGAGCAGTTCTTC. Encoded protein: CAIGMVGTEINEQFF. This sequence joins TRBV10-3 and TRBJ2-1; a weak D match, TRBD2 (6 bases). This CDR3 region has 15 residues. Per germline, CDR1 ENHRY and CDR2 SYGVKD. V shed 8 bases and J shed 6 bases, with 20 bases lying between them.

This rearrangement joins TRBV7-8 to TRBJ2-3; D not resolved. Germline-derived CDR1 and CDR2 are SGHVS and FQNEAQ. V was trimmed by 1 base and J by 7 bases, leaving 12 bases between them. This CDR3 has 14 amino acids. CDR3 loop: CASSLGEILNTQYF. CDR3 bases: TGTGCCAGCAGCTTAGGAGAAATTTTAAATACGCAGTATTTT.

The table lists this clone with a few counts. J is TRBJ2-7 and V is TRBV28, with D tentatively TRBD2 (5 bases). V shed 11 bases and J shed 2 bases, with 19 bases lying between them. The CDR3 sequence is 14 residues long. Germline loops: CDR1 MDHEN, CDR2 SYDVKM. This CDR3 reads CALSGSGSPYEQYF. The CDR3 region has the DNA TGTGCCCTATCGGGGTCCGGATCGCCCTACGAGCAGTACTTC.

This chain links TRBV30 with TRBJ2-7, with 14 bases aligning to TRBD2. The CDR3 is made up of 17 amino acids. Trimming removed 0 bases from V and 4 bases from J; junction bases left unmatched: 8. Germline V gene sequence: CDR1 GTSNPN, CDR2 SVGIG (reference sequence). The chain's CDR3 is CAWSVRLAGGGGYEQYF. The CDR3 DNA reads TGTGCCTGGAGTGTCAGACTAGCGGGAGGGGGAGGATACGAGCAGTACTTC.

The genes are TRBV27 and TRBJ2-5; TRBD1 aligns across 7 bases. Germline lookup yields CDR1 MNHEY and CDR2 SMNVEV (reference sequence). Trimming removed 8 bases from V and 1 base from J; junction bases left unmatched: 7. CDR3 length: 14 amino acids. Here the CDR3 DNA reads TGTGCCAGCCAGAACAGGGGTCTCCAAGAGACCCAGTACTTC. Its protein product is CASQNRGLQETQYF.

The chain is built from TRBV19 and TRBJ2-5; a possible D gene is TRBD1 (5 bases). V was clipped by 5 bases and J by 10 bases, with 20 bases between them. The CDR3 spans 14 residues. Looked up from germline, CDR1 is LNHDA and CDR2 is SQIVND (reference sequence). CDR3 bases: TGTGCCAGTAGTGGCGACAGTTTGGGGCAAGGCCAGTACTTC. Translated, it gives CASSGDSLGQGQYF.

The J gene is TRBJ1-5, the V gene TRBV2, with a tentative D call TRBD1 (5 bases). This CDR3 spans 15 amino acids. V gave up 6 bases and J gave up 0 bases, with 12 bases separating them. Germline lookup yields CDR1 SNHLY and CDR2 FYNNEI. The CDR3 DNA sequence: TGTGCCAGCAGATACAGGTTACCTAGCAATCAGCCCCAGCATTTT. Its translation: CASRYRLPSNQPQHF.

This clone was observed a few times. The rearrangement joins TRBV7-2 to TRBJ2-7, with TRBD1 as a possible D gene (6 bases). Germline V gene data show CDR1 as SGHTA and CDR2 as FQGNSA. CDR3 size: 13 residues. The V gene lost 3 bases and the J gene lost 2 bases, with 8 bases spanning the gap. The CDR3 reads CASSFTGTYEQYF. CDR3 in DNA: TGTGCCAGCAGCTTCACAGGGACCTACGAGCAGTACTTC.

Only a few counts were recorded for this clone. The chain employs TRBV29-1 and TRBJ1-2; tentatively, D is TRBD1 (6 bases). CDR1 and CDR2 from the germline V gene are SQVTM and ANQGSEA. Trimming took off 3 bases at V and 9 bases at J, with 17 bases between the two ends. CDR3 length: 13 amino acids. The CDR3 spells CSVEGLSGERYTF. The DNA of the CDR3 is TGCAGCGTTGAGGGTTTGTCAGGGGAGCGCTACACCTTC.

This clone was counted only a few times. V usage is TRBV7-2 and J usage is TRBJ2-7; D is unclear. The V and J ends lost 4 bases and 2 bases respectively, with 3 bases between them. The CDR3 length is 11 residues. Germline V gene lookup returns CDR1 SGHTA and CDR2 FQGNSA. The CDR3 bases are TGTGCCAGCAGCTCAACCTACGAGCAGTACTTC. As protein: CASSSTYEQYF. The complete variable domain, with remaining parts taken from reference TRBV7-2 and TRBJ2-7, reads GAGVSQSPSNKVTEKGKDVELRCDPISGHTALYWYRQSLGQGLEFLIYFQGNSAPDKSGLPSDRFSAERTGGSVSTLTIQRTQQEDSAVYLCASSSTYEQYFGPGTRLTVT.

This clone was found a few times. The chain uses TRBV7-3 and TRBJ2-1; D is possibly TRBD2 (6 bases). The CDR3 has 18 residues. From germline, CDR1 is SGHTA and CDR2 FQGTGA. V shed 1 base and J shed 6 bases, with 22 bases lying between them. Here the CDR3 reads CASSLIGSPNPGGNEQFF. For the CDR3, the DNA is TGTGCCAGCAGCTTAATCGGCAGTCCTAATCCCGGGGGCAATGAGCAGTTCTTC.

In its sample, this clone was seen a few times. The chain employs TRBV6-5 and TRBJ2-2; tentatively, D is TRBD1 (6 bases). CDR1 is MNHEY and CDR2 is SVGAGI in the germline V gene. Trimming took off 6 bases at V and 7 bases at J, with 18 bases between the two ends. CDR3 size: 15 residues. The CDR3 DNA reads TGTGCCAGCAGGCGCTCCAGGGGTTTTAGCGGGGAGCTGTTTTTT. Protein: CASRRSRGFSGELFF.

This chain connects TRBV7-2 to TRBJ2-5; D possibly corresponds to TRBD1 (5 bases). Trimming pared 0 bases from V and 5 bases from J, leaving 13 bases between. This CDR3 is built from 15 residues. Germline CDR1 is SGHTA and CDR2 is FQGNSA. DNA of the CDR3: TGTGCCAGCAGCTTAGCCGGACACATCGGGGAGACCCAGTACTTC. This codes for CASSLAGHIGETQYF.

The chain uses TRBV4-1 and TRBJ2-6; D remains ambiguous. The V gene's germline CDR1 is MGHRA and CDR2 YSYEKL. CDR3 length: 18 amino acids. V was clipped by 4 bases and J by 2 bases, with 18 bases between them. The CDR3 region is CASSPSVAKVAGANVLTF. DNA for the CDR3: TGCGCCAGCAGCCCAAGCGTGGCGAAGGTGGCTGGGGCCAACGTCCTGACTTTC.

The gene calls are TRBV28 and TRBJ2-7, with D possibly being TRBD2 (5 bases). Germline CDR1 is MDHEN and CDR2 is SYDVKM. V shed 8 bases and J shed 3 bases, with 11 bases lying between them. The CDR3 contains 12 residues. CDR3 sequence: CASGRVIYEQYF. The CDR3 DNA follows: TGTGCCAGCGGGCGGGTGATCTACGAGCAGTACTTC.

V is TRBV7-2 and J is TRBJ2-7; D is unclear. The CDR3 consists of 13 residues. Looked up from germline, CDR1 is SGHTA and CDR2 is FQGNSA. The V gene lost 1 base and the J gene lost 6 bases, with 10 bases spanning the gap. Written as DNA, the CDR3 is TGTGCCAGCAGCTTAGGCCTACGTGTCGAGCAGTACTTC. This gives the protein CASSLGLRVEQYF.

V usage is TRBV5-1 and J usage is TRBJ2-3, with 11 positions matching TRBD2. This CDR3 contains 19 residues. Trimming cost V 7 bases and J 5 bases; bases outside gene matches: 21. CDR1 is SGHRS and CDR2 is YFSETQ in the germline V gene. CDR3 protein: CASRLTLFRTSGSKDTQYF. As DNA, the CDR3 is TGCGCCAGCCGACTCACCCTATTTAGAACTAGCGGGAGTAAAGATACGCAGTATTTT.

The chain has TRBV18 and TRBJ2-5, with D perhaps matching TRBD1 (6 bases). Germline CDR1 reads KGHSH; CDR2 reads LQKENI. Trimming took off 4 bases at V and 1 base at J, with 10 bases between the two ends. The CDR3 loop spans 14 amino acids. The CDR3: CASSRGQFQETQYF. The CDR3 region has the DNA TGTGCCAGCTCACGTGGACAGTTCCAAGAGACCCAGTACTTC.

V is TRBV9 and J is TRBJ2-1; 8 bases match TRBD2. The CDR3 runs to 15 residues. In germline, CDR1 is SGDLS, CDR2 YYNGEE. V trimming: 5 bases; J trimming: 0 bases; junction bases outside the gene matches: 4. CDR3 DNA: TGTGCCAGCAGGTCCAGCGGGAGCTCCTACAATGAGCAGTTCTTC. Its protein is CASRSSGSSYNEQFF.

The rearrangement joins TRBV29-1 to TRBJ2-2; TRBD1 might be the D (6 bases). Germline CDR1 is SQVTM and CDR2 is ANQGSEA. Deletions cut 7 bases from V and 0 bases from J, with 15 bases between. This CDR3 comprises 15 residues. The DNA for the CDR3 is TGCAGCGCTAAACAGGGTAGCACGAACACCGGGGAGCTGTTTTTT. This translates into CSAKQGSTNTGELFF.